The 13 T cell receptor beta chains below all came from one sample that was sequenced in a study of cytomegalovirus exposure and HLA in healthy donors. PCR amplification relied on 60 Vbeta primers (plus 13 Jbeta primers). Data came from immunoSEQ multiplex PCR; TCRdb stores just in-frame clones and leaves some out. This table holds around 150,000 clones, approximately 88% found once. The sequencing sample was made of PBMCs. Every receptor here comes from a woman between 18 and 29 years old in good health and CMV-seronegative.

This rearrangement joins TRBV29-1 to TRBJ1-1, with D hard to call. With 4 bases removed from V and 0 bases from J, the gap between germline ends came to 6 bases. Germline V gene sequence: CDR1 SQVTM, CDR2 ANQGSEA. The CDR3 length is 12 residues. DNA of the CDR3: TGCAGCGTTGTACTTCTGAACACTGAAGCTTTCTTT. The encoded protein is CSVVLLNTEAFF.

Turning to this clone: The germline gene is not matched at one end of the junction; a read error may be the cause. This chain connects TRBV2 to TRBJ2-1, with TRBD1 matching over 9 bases. The CDR3 consists of 14 residues. The V gene's germline CDR1 is SNHLY and CDR2 FYNNEI. In DNA, the CDR3 is TGTGCCAGCAGAACCGGGACAGGGTTAAATGGGCAGTTCTTC. It translates to CASRTGTGLNGQFF. Full variable domain (outside the CDR3, taken from reference TRBV2 and TRBJ2-1): EPEVTQTPSHQVTQMGQEVILRCVPISNHLYFYWYRQILGQKVEFLVSFYNNEISEKSEIFDDQFSVERPDGSNFTLKIRSTKLEDSAMYFCASRTGTGLNGQFFGPGTRLTVL.

The V and J genes are TRBV23-1 and TRBJ2-7; D gene uncertain. TRBV23-1 is classed as an ORF, of uncertain function. Trimming removed 4 bases from V and 4 bases from J, with 11 bases in between. This CDR3 region has 13 residues. The CDR3 DNA reads TGCGCCAGCAGTCTCCCCGACTCGTACGAGCAGTACTTC. Translation: CASSLPDSYEQYF.

The gene calls are TRBV4-2 and TRBJ2-3; 9 nucleotides align to TRBD2. V shed 0 bases and J 0 bases; nucleotides not matched to a gene: 10. This CDR3 is 19 amino acids long. In germline, CDR1 is LGHNA, CDR2 YNFKEQ. The CDR3: CASSQDSSGGRTSTDTQYF. The CDR3 nucleotides read TGTGCCAGCAGCCAAGATTCCAGCGGGGGGCGAACTAGCACAGATACGCAGTATTTT.

The CDR3 sequence is CASSSKTGGSNQPQHF. The CDR3 DNA reads as TGTGCCAGTAGTAGTAAGACAGGGGGCAGCAATCAGCCCCAGCATTTT. This rearrangement joins TRBV19 to TRBJ1-5; 10 bases fit TRBD1. V shed 4 bases and J 1 base; nucleotides not matched to a gene: 4. This CDR3 is 16 amino acids long. Germline assignment: CDR1 LNHDA and CDR2 SQIVND (reference sequence).

The V gene is TRBV27, the J gene TRBJ2-7, with TRBD1 matching 8 bases. The CDR3 consists of 14 residues. CDR1 is MNHEY and CDR2 is SMNVEV in the germline V gene (reference sequence). Trimming removed 6 bases from V and 2 bases from J; junction bases left unmatched: 6. The CDR3 region has the DNA TGTGCCAGCAGCGGGGACAGGATTACCTACGAGCAGTACTTC. Its protein product is CASSGDRITYEQYF.

The chain is built from TRBV30 and TRBJ1-2, with a weak D call TRBD1 (6 bases). The germline CDR1 and CDR2 sequences are GTSNPN and SVGIG (reference sequence). The CDR3 loop spans 14 amino acids. V lost 3 bases and J lost 0, with 11 bases in between. CDR3 in DNA: TGTGCCTGGAGCTCTACAGGGACTAACTATGGCTACACCTTC. It specifies CAWSSTGTNYGYTF.

In this sample, this clone turned up once. The genes are TRBV7-3 and TRBJ1-1; TRBD1 aligns across 10 bases. J gave up 8 bases and V 0 bases, and 9 bases lay outside the gene matches. The V gene's germline CDR1 is SGHTA and CDR2 FQGTGA. The CDR3 length is 16 residues. CDR3 bases: TGTGCCAGCAGCTTAACACCCTCGGGACAGGGGAGAGAAGCTTTCTTT. Residues: CASSLTPSGQGREAFF.

The rearrangement uses TRBV27 and TRBJ1-1; D not resolved. There are 22 residues in the CDR3. The V and J ends lost 3 bases and 0 bases respectively, with 32 bases between them. Germline V gives CDR1 MNHEY, CDR2 SMNVEV (reference sequence). The CDR3 nucleotides read TGTGCCAGCAGTTTTCAAGCGGGATTCGGACCCAACCCATTAGGAATGAACACTGAAGCTTTCTTT. This sequence encodes CASSFQAGFGPNPLGMNTEAFF.

CDR3 coding DNA: TGTGCCAGCAGCGCGGCAGTCAGCGTGGGCTATGGCTACACCTTC. Translated: CASSAAVSVGYGYTF. This chain uses TRBV5-4 with TRBJ1-2, with D uncertain. Germline V CDR1 and CDR2: SGHNT, YYREEE (reference sequence). The ends were cut back, 4 bases at V and 4 bases at J, with 17 bases in the middle. The CDR3 extends over 15 amino acids.

The chain couples TRBV2 to TRBJ2-5; D may be TRBD1 (6 bases). Germline CDR1 SNHLY, CDR2 FYNNEI. This CDR3 is built from 13 residues. Trimming cost V 3 bases and J 2 bases, with 7 bases left between them. CDR3 in DNA: TGTGCCAGCAGTGATACAGGGCAAGAGACCCAGTACTTC. It encodes CASSDTGQETQYF.

The J gene is TRBJ1-2, the V gene TRBV19; 7 bases are shared with TRBD1. Germline V CDR1 and CDR2: LNHDA, SQIVND (reference sequence). The V gene end was trimmed by 10 bases and the J gene end by 3 bases; junction bases not matched to a gene: 5. The CDR3 extends over 12 amino acids. The CDR3, as DNA: TGTGCCACAACCGGGACAGACTATGGCTACACCTTC. This gives the protein CATTGTDYGYTF.

The chain employs TRBV28 and TRBJ2-1; possible D gene TRBD2, 5 bases. The germline V gene has CDR1 MDHEN and CDR2 SYDVKM. This CDR3 region has 15 residues. Trimming took off 6 bases at V and 3 bases at J, with 15 bases between the two ends. CDR3 sequence reads: CASSFQRGFYNEQFF. The CDR3, as DNA: TGTGCCAGCAGCTTTCAAAGAGGGTTCTACAATGAGCAGTTCTTC.